A selection of T cell receptor beta chains follows, all from one sample in a study of cytomegalovirus exposure and HLA in healthy donors. Libraries were prepared by immunoSEQ multiplex PCR; TCRdb keeps only in-frame clonotypes and omits some of them. The table has 95,000 to 150,000 clones, around three quarters seen once; the top ten hold less than 15%. Sequenced sample: PBMCs. The receptors here all came from a woman aged 55-70 years in good health and CMV-seropositive. Each CDR3 is given with its conserved first and last residue. The D gene is left open where the match is weak. Only part of the rows carry a size: once, few, many, or a class if the clone is expanded.

d_gene,j_gene,abundance,v_gene,CDR3nt,CDR3aa
NA,TRBJ2-7,NA,TRBV6-6,TGTGCCAGCAGCTGGGCTGACGGGAGCGTCTACGAGCAGTACTTC,CASSWADGSVYEQYF
TRBD2,TRBJ2-5,NA,TRBV5-1,TGCGCCAGCAGCTCCGGACTAGATTTAGGGCAAGAGACCCAGTACTTC,CASSSGLDLGQETQYF
TRBD2,TRBJ2-2,NA,TRBV19,TGTGCCAGTAGTTCGGGGACTAGCGGGGGTCGGTCGATCGGGGAGCTGTTTTTT,CASSSGTSGGRSIGELFF
NA,TRBJ1-2,NA,TRBV6-5,TGTGCCAGCAGTTACGGTACAGATACCGGTGGCTACACCTTC,CASSYGTDTGGYTF
TRBD2,TRBJ2-1,few,TRBV9,TGTGCCAGCAGCGTAGGGACTAGCGGCCCCTACAATGAGCAGTTCTTC,CASSVGTSGPYNEQFF
TRBD1,TRBJ1-5,NA,TRBV5-6,TGTGCCAGCAGCTTGGAGGGCAGGGGGCTTAGCAATCAGCCCCAGCATTTT,CASSLEGRGLSNQPQHF
NA,TRBJ1-2,NA,TRBV5-1,TGCGCCAGCAGCTCGGAGGGGAAGAACTATGGCTACACCTTC,CASSSEGKNYGYTF
NA,TRBJ2-1,NA,TRBV7-2,TGTGCCAGCAGCTCGGACATCAATGAGCAGTTCTTC,CASSSDINEQFF
TRBD1,TRBJ2-7,NA,TRBV5-1,TGCGCCAGCAGCTTGGTGGGACAGTATACGGACGAGCAGTACTTC,CASSLVGQYTDEQYF
NA,TRBJ2-4,NA,TRBV7-2,TGTGCCAGCAGCCCAGAGGGGGGGGTCCGAGCCAAAAACATTCAGTACTTC,CASSPEGGVRAKNIQYF
NA,TRBJ1-2,NA,TRBV5-1,TGCGCCAGCAGCTTGGGCACAAACTATGGCTACACCTTC,CASSLGTNYGYTF
TRBD1,TRBJ1-1,NA,TRBV29-1,TGCAGCGTTGAAGAGATAGGCAGGGGGCGGAACACTGAAGCTTTCTTT,CSVEEIGRGRNTEAFF
TRBD1,TRBJ2-1,NA,TRBV11-3,TGTGCCAGCAGCTTAAGGTACAGGGGACCCTACAATGAGCAGTTCTTC,CASSLRYRGPYNEQFF
TRBD2,TRBJ2-5,NA,TRBV28,TGTGCCAGCAGTTCTAGCGGGGGGGCCCAAGAGACCCAGTACTTC,CASSSSGGAQETQYF